This is a list of T cell receptor beta chains from one sample in a study of T-cell memory formation after mild COVID-19. Each CDR3 protein gets one entry after TCRdb re-called the 5' RACE reads with MiXCR. In the table there are around 340,000 distinct CDR3 sequences, over 13% of which are singletons. The material sequenced was PBMCs or a T cell subset sorted from them (not recorded which). The receptors derive from a man between 18 and 35 years old who had mild COVID-19 (a few samples of this study predate the infection). Cell type and time point are not known. Both conserved end residues are part of each CDR3. D genes are given only for firm matches. Clone size is shown for a subset of rows, as once, few, many or a class of expanded clone.

V gene	D gene	clone size	J gene	CDR3 protein	CDR3 DNA
TRBV7-2	-	few	TRBJ2-3	CASSAYTDTQYF	TGTGCCAGCAGCGCCTACACAGATACGCAGTATTTT
TRBV11-2	-	many	TRBJ2-7	CASSSFDRTYEQYF	TGTGCCAGCAGCTCATTCGACAGAACCTACGAGCAGTACTTC
TRBV30	-	-	TRBJ1-5	CAWSLDSRGGGQPQHF	TGTGCCTGGAGCCTAGATAGTAGAGGTGGTGGTCAGCCCCAGCATTTT
TRBV27	TRBD2	many	TRBJ2-3	CASRSGGASDTQYF	TGTGCCAGCCGTAGCGGGGGGGCTTCAGATACGCAGTATTTT
TRBV30	-	few	TRBJ2-7	CAWSVLVGMQQYF	TGTGCCTGGAGTGTATTGGTCGGGATGCAGCAGTACTTC
TRBV6-5	-	few	TRBJ2-3	CASSGQFSTDTQYF	TGTGCCAGCAGCGGACAGTTTAGCACAGATACGCAGTATTTT
TRBV7-2	TRBD1	-	TRBJ2-3	CASSATGGDTQYF	TGTGCCAGCAGCGCCACAGGGGGCGATACGCAGTATTTT
TRBV7-9	-	-	TRBJ2-5	CASSLDQRRETQYF	TGTGCCAGCAGCTTAGATCAGCGGAGAGAGACCCAGTACTTC
TRBV7-2	-	-	TRBJ2-2	CASSQRRGLNTGELFF	TGTGCCAGCAGCCAACGGCGGGGGCTCAACACCGGGGAGCTGTTTTTT
TRBV4-1	-	many	TRBJ2-2	CASSLLQGGTGELFF	TGCGCCAGCAGCCTCCTCCAGGGGGGGACCGGGGAGCTGTTTTTT
TRBV12-3/TRBV12-4	TRBD2	-	TRBJ2-5	CASSPRRRGMLLQETQYF	TGTGCCAGCAGTCCCCGGCGGCGGGGGATGTTACTCCAAGAGACCCAGTACTTC
TRBV5-1	-	few	TRBJ1-1	CASSLFYGGTEAFF	TGCGCCAGCAGCTTGTTTTACGGGGGCACTGAAGCTTTCTTT
TRBV6-5	-	many	TRBJ1-3	CASSYSLAGTGNTIYF	TGTGCCAGCAGTTACTCGTTGGCAGGGACAGGAAACACCATATATTTT
TRBV5-1	TRBD1	many	TRBJ1-1	CASSDPTGEAFF	TGCGCCAGCAGCGACCCGACAGGGGAAGCTTTCTTT
TRBV7-7	-	many	TRBJ2-5	CASSPQQGQETQYF	TGTGCTAGCAGCCCGCAGCAGGGACAAGAGACCCAGTACTTC
TRBV15	TRBD2	few	TRBJ2-3	CATSRDGGVGDTQYF	TGTGCCACCAGCAGAGATGGGGGGGTTGGAGATACGCAGTATTTT
TRBV4-2	TRBD2	-	TRBJ2-7	CASSQDFLAGGYEQYF	TGTGCCAGCAGCCAAGATTTTTTAGCGGGGGGCTACGAGCAGTACTTC
TRBV12-3/TRBV12-4	-	-	TRBJ1-2	CASSPTARTGADGYTF	TGTGCCAGCAGTCCAACCGCACGGACGGGGGCGGATGGCTACACCTTC